A single sample is the source of the 10 T cell receptor beta chains below, sequenced in a study of control samples from healthy donors and cancer patients. This table comes from immunoSEQ multiplex PCR, and its TCRdb copy is limited to in-frame clones, with some not included. Here the sample spans 120,000 to 150,000 clones, about 91% being singletons. Sequences were obtained from blood. These receptors came from a young man in good health.

The gene calls are TRBV5-1 and TRBJ1-6; 10 nucleotides match TRBD1. The CDR3 runs 15 residues. V dropped 4 bases and J dropped 14; count of bases not matched to a gene: 12. Germline V lookup: CDR1 SGHRS, CDR2 YFSETQ. The CDR3 DNA sequence: TGCGCCAGCAGCGCGTCCGGGACAGGGGTGGAGGCCCTCCACTTT. Translated, it gives CASSASGTGVEALHF. Filled out from reference TRBV5-1 and TRBJ1-6, the complete variable domain reads KAGVTQTPRYLIKTRGQQVTLSCSPISGHRSVSWYQQTPGQGLQFLFEYFSETQRNKGNFPGRFSGRQFSNSRSEMNVSTLELGDSALYLCASSASGTGVEALHFGNGTRLTVT.

The chain recombines TRBV3-1 (or the pseudogene TRBV3-2) with TRBJ1-2; 11 positions agree with TRBD1. V lost 4 bases to trimming and J lost 8 bases; unmatched junction nucleotides: 9. The germline CDR1 and CDR2 sequences are LGHDT and YNNKEL (reference sequence). The CDR3 length is 15 residues. The CDR3 DNA reads as TGTGCCAGCAGCCCTGCCGGACAGGGGGCGGAGGGCTACACCTTC. It translates to CASSPAGQGAEGYTF.

The genes are TRBV9 and TRBJ2-7; D perhaps matches TRBD2 (5 bases). V was trimmed by 4 bases and J by 0 bases, leaving 17 bases between them. The CDR3 contains 16 residues. CDR1 and CDR2 (germline): SGDLS, YYNGEE. The CDR3: CASSLGNGAGSYEQYF. The CDR3 DNA reads as TGTGCCAGCAGCCTCGGTAATGGTGCGGGCTCCTACGAGCAGTACTTC. The full variable domain, rest sourced from reference TRBV9 and TRBJ2-7, is DSGVTQTPKHLITATGQRVTLRCSPRSGDLSVYWYQQSLDQGLQFLIQYYNGEERAKGNILERFSAQQFPDLHSELNLSSLELGDSALYFCASSLGNGAGSYEQYFGPGTRLTVT.

The chain has TRBV27 and TRBJ1-5; D is ambiguous. V lost 2 bases and J 6 bases, leaving 11 bases between the germline ends. The CDR3 has 14 residues. In germline, CDR1 is MNHEY, CDR2 SMNVEV (reference sequence). The CDR3 nucleotides are TGTGCCAGCAGTTTAGAAGGGATAAGTCAGCCCCAGCATTTT. Translated, it gives CASSLEGISQPQHF.

V and J are TRBV28 and TRBJ2-1; D is unclear. Germline V lookup: CDR1 MDHEN, CDR2 SYDVKM. The CDR3 loop spans 12 amino acids. The germline V and J ends were trimmed by 4 bases and 10 bases, with 11 bases remaining between them. CDR3 nucleotides: TGTGCCAGCAGTTCCGTCGTCGACGAGCAGTTCTTC. Its protein product is CASSSVVDEQFF.

The chain is built from TRBV19 and TRBJ1-1; unclear D gene. Trimming pared 3 bases from V and 3 bases from J, leaving 11 bases between. Per germline, CDR1 LNHDA and CDR2 SQIVND (reference sequence). This CDR3 is 14 amino acids long. The CDR3 DNA is TGTGCCAGTAGTATCGACGGAGGTTACACTGAAGCTTTCTTT. It translates to CASSIDGGYTEAFF. The full variable domain, with the rest looked up from reference TRBV19 and TRBJ1-1, is DGGITQSPKYLFRKEGQNVTLSCEQNLNHDAMYWYRQDPGQGLRLIYYSQIVNDFQKGDIAEGYSVSREKKESFPLTVTSAQKNPTAFYLCASSIDGGYTEAFFGQGTRLTVV.

This chain links TRBV5-6 with TRBJ1-1; the match to TRBD1 covers 8 bases. The V and J ends lost 1 base and 0 bases, in that order; junction bases with no gene match: 8. This CDR3 has 17 residues. Per the germline V gene, CDR1 is SGHDT and CDR2 is YYEEEE. CDR3 region: CASSLLGDRQMNTEAFF. The DNA of the CDR3 is TGTGCCAGCAGCTTGTTGGGGGACAGGCAGATGAACACTGAAGCTTTCTTT.

The chain links TRBV19 to TRBJ1-1; a weak D match, TRBD1 (6 bases). The CDR3 length is 12 residues. Trimming shortened V by 4 bases and J by 6 bases, and 9 bases separated the two germline ends. Germline V gene data show CDR1 as LNHDA and CDR2 as SQIVND (reference sequence). CDR3 DNA: TGTGCCAGTAGTAGGGCAGGGGCTGAAGCTTTCTTT. This encodes CASSRAGAEAFF.

This clone was observed a single time. V and J are TRBV7-9 and TRBJ1-2; TRBD1 is a possible D gene (5 bases). Trimming shortened V by 1 base and J by 2 bases, and 14 bases separated the two germline ends. The CDR3 consists of 16 residues. The germline gives CDR1 SEHNR, CDR2 FQNEAQ (reference sequence). DNA for the CDR3: TGTGCCAGCAGCTTAGGGGGAATTCGGGACAACTATGGCTACACCTTC. It yields the protein CASSLGGIRDNYGYTF.

The chain combines TRBV18 with TRBJ2-7; 9 bases match TRBD1. Germline V gene sequence: CDR1 KGHSH, CDR2 LQKENI. The CDR3 extends over 15 amino acids. Trimming cost V 5 bases and J 3 bases; bases outside gene matches: 8. The CDR3: CASSSPGTGYYEQYF. CDR3 nucleotides: TGTGCCAGCTCATCTCCCGGGACAGGGTACTACGAGCAGTACTTC.